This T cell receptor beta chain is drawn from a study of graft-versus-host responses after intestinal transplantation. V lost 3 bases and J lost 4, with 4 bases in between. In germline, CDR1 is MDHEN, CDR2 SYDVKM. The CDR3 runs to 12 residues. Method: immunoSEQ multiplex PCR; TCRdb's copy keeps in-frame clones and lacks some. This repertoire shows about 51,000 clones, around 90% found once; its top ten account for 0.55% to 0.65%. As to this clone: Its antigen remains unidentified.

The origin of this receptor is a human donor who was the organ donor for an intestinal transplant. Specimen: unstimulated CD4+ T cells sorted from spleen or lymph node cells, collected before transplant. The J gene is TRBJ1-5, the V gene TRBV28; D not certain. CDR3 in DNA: TGTGCCAGCAGTTTTCCTAATCAGCCCCAGCATTTT. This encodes CASSFPNQPQHF.